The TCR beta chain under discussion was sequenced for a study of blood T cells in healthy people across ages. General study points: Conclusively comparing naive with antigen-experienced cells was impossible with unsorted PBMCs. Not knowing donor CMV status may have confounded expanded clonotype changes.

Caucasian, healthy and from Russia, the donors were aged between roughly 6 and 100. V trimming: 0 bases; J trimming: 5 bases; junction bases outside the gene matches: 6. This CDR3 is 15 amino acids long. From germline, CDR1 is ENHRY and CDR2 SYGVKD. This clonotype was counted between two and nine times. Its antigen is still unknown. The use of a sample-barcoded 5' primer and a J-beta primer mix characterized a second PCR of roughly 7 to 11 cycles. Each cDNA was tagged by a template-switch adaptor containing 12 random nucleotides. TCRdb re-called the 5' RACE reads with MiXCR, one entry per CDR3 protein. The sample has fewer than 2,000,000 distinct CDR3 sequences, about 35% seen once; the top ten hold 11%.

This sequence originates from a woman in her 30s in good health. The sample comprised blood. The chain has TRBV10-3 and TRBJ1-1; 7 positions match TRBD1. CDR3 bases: TGTGCCATCAGTGAGTCGAAGCAGGGGGGGACTGAAGCTTTCTTT. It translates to CAISESKQGGTEAFF.